This TCR beta chain was documented in a study of T cells in Graves' hyperthyroidism and ophthalmopathy. It was RNA transcripts that yielded the amplified TCR beta CDR3 regions. A set of HTBI primers served as the primers for a first-round RT-PCR of the TCR CDR3. In TCRdb, the multiplex PCR reads were re-called with MiXCR into one record per CDR3 protein. The table shows around 620,000 distinct CDR3 sequences, with 14% occurring only once. This clonotype came up a few times. What was sequenced was blood. The receptor's source is a woman aged 18-29 years with Graves' ophthalmopathy.

The CDR3 region has the DNA TGTGCTAGTGGTTTGCGGACACGGCGCTCTGGAAACACCATATATTTT. Translation gives CASGLRTRRSGNTIYF. The V gene is TRBV12-5, the J gene TRBJ1-3; the D gene is possibly TRBD1 (5 bases). Germline CDR1 reads LGHNT; CDR2 reads FRNRAP. The germline V and J ends were trimmed by 2 bases and 0 bases, with 11 bases remaining between them. This CDR3 spans 16 amino acids.